In this sample, the clone carrying this T cell receptor beta chain turned up many times. The V gene end was trimmed by 3 bases and the J gene end by 8 bases; junction bases not matched to a gene: 6. The CDR3 covers 15 residues. Germline values: CDR1 LNHDA, CDR2 SQIVND (reference sequence). Moderate-to-severe activity, CAS ≥3, NOSPECS ≥4 and a duration under 3 months were seen in donors with ophthalmopathy. This specimen belongs to a study of Graves' ophthalmopathy and Graves' hyperthyroidism. Using RNA transcripts, the TCR beta CDR3 regions were amplified. A first-round RT-PCR used HTBI primers, followed by a second-round multiplex PCR. TCRdb fed the multiplex PCR reads into MiXCR, producing one record per CDR3 protein. The data hold a few hundred thousand distinct CDR3 sequences, with approximately 20% observed a single time.

The sample comprised peripheral blood. This TCR was sampled from a woman under 30 with Graves' ophthalmopathy. The gene calls are TRBV19 and TRBJ2-4, with 11 nucleotides matching TRBD1. CDR3 coding DNA: TGTGCCAGTAGTATGGGGACAGGGGGGATGTACATTCAGTACTTC. Its protein is CASSMGTGGMYIQYF.